This TCR beta chain was recorded in a study of blood T cell repertoires in COVID-19. This clone occurred once. This table comes from immunoSEQ multiplex PCR, and its TCRdb copy is limited to in-frame clones, with some not included. There are 90,000 to 100,000 clones in the sample; about nine tenths occur only once, and 10% lies in the top ten. Germline lookup yields CDR1 SGHDT and CDR2 YYEEEE. This CDR3 has 16 residues. The germline V and J ends were trimmed by 1 base and 4 bases, with 16 bases remaining between them. V and J are TRBV5-6 and TRBJ2-3, with D maybe TRBD2 (6 bases). The TCR comes from a man aged 45-65 years with acute or convalescent COVID-19. The sample comprised peripheral blood. CDR3 region: CASSLRYGSIPDTQYF. CDR3 sequence (DNA): TGTGCCAGCAGCTTGAGGTACGGGAGCATACCAGATACGCAGTATTTT.